A selection of T cell receptor beta chains follows, all from one sample in a study of blood T cell repertoires in COVID-19. TCRdb keeps only in-frame clones here, not all; method: immunoSEQ multiplex PCR. The table lists over 400,000 clones, about nine tenths of them singletons, with approximately 1.4% in the top ten. Sequencing used peripheral blood. Receptors were obtained from a young woman with active or convalescent COVID-19. Both conserved end residues are part of each CDR3. D genes are given only for firm matches. Some rows have no size entry. The others give once, few or many, or a class for an expanded clone.

cdr3_aa cdr3_nt j_call clone_size d_call v_call
CASSESGEGYTF TGCGCCAGCAGTGAATCCGGGGAGGGCTACACCTTC TRBJ1-2 NA NA TRBV10-2
CAIKRDRGHEQYF TGTGCCATCAAGCGGGACAGGGGGCACGAGCAGTACTTC TRBJ2-7 NA TRBD1 TRBV10-3
CASNYRGGTEAFF TGTGCCAGCAATTACAGGGGGGGGACTGAAGCTTTCTTT TRBJ1-1 NA TRBD1 TRBV27
CSVDRTGYGYTF TGCAGCGTTGACAGGACAGGGTACGGCTACACCTTC TRBJ1-2 NA TRBD1 TRBV29-1
CASSPVGRGYTF TGTGCCAGCAGTCCGGTCGGCAGGGGCTACACCTTC TRBJ1-2 once NA TRBV27
CASSSILAGGGTNEKLFF TGTGCCAGTAGCTCCATCCTAGCGGGAGGGGGAACTAATGAAAAACTGTTTTTT TRBJ1-4 few NA TRBV19
CASSGYSGSARNEQFF TGTGCCAGCAGCGGTTATAGCGGGAGCGCCCGCAATGAGCAGTTCTTC TRBJ2-1 once TRBD2 TRBV11-2
CASSFRTSGLEETQYF TGTGCCAGCAGCTTTCGGACTAGCGGGCTAGAAGAGACCCAGTACTTC TRBJ2-5 NA TRBD2 TRBV7-6
CASSYISEGPDEQYF TGTGCCAGCAGCTACATCTCGGAGGGCCCCGACGAGCAGTACTTC TRBJ2-7 few NA TRBV5-4
CASSPTGGAGVNTEAFF TGTGCCAGCTCACCCACCGGGGGTGCTGGAGTGAACACTGAAGCTTTCTTT TRBJ1-1 NA NA TRBV18
CASSSKPYMVGYTF TGTGCCAGCAGCTCAAAACCCTATATGGTGGGCTACACCTTC TRBJ1-2 NA NA TRBV7-2
CASSPGQETQYF TGTGCCAGCAGCCCGGGTCAGGAGACCCAGTACTTC TRBJ2-5 NA NA TRBV11-2
CASSIDSYGYTF TGCGCCAGCAGCATCGACAGCTATGGCTACACCTTC TRBJ1-2 few NA TRBV5-1
CASSPRGGPSTDTQYF TGTGCCAGCAGCCCGCGGGGGGGGCCTAGCACAGATACGCAGTATTTT TRBJ2-3 NA TRBD2 TRBV13
CASSYQGMNTEAFF TGTGCCAGCAGTTACCAGGGGATGAACACTGAAGCTTTCTTT TRBJ1-1 NA NA TRBV6-5
CASSITSGRRGLSTDTQYF TGTGCCAGTAGTATAACTAGTGGTCGGAGGGGACTAAGCACAGATACGCAGTATTTT TRBJ2-3 NA TRBD2 TRBV19
CASSLGTDGAYEQYF TGTGCCAGCAGCTTAGGGACCGACGGGGCCTACGAGCAGTACTTC TRBJ2-7 NA NA TRBV11-3
CASSLSFDSRNTIYF TGTGCCAGCAGCTTAAGTTTCGACAGCCGAAACACCATATATTTT TRBJ1-3 NA NA TRBV7-2
CASSQDRGPYGYTF TGTGCCAGCAGCCAGGACAGGGGGCCCTATGGCTACACCTTC TRBJ1-2 NA TRBD1 TRBV5-4
CASTSLESYEQFF TGCGCCAGCACTAGCCTTGAGTCTTATGAGCAGTTCTTC TRBJ2-1 NA NA TRBV10-2